This T cell receptor beta chain emerged from a study of cytomegalovirus exposure and HLA in healthy donors. The J segment lost 4 bases and the V segment lost 1 base, leaving 6 bases of the junction unmatched. The germline gives CDR1 MNHNY, CDR2 SVGAGI (reference sequence). CDR3 size: 16 residues. Use of 60 Vbeta and 13 Jbeta primers characterized the PCR. Authors' analysis steps: In a later analysis, of about 80 million unique beta chains, around 11 million appeared in at least two donors. TCRdb's table, derived via immunoSEQ multiplex PCR, lists solely in-frame clones and lacks some. V and J calls and clone size are as listed in that table; D and trimming were resolved from the DNA. Of around 130,000 clones listed, 77% are singletons.

The sequence derives from a man aged 18 to 35 in good health and CMV-seropositive. Sequencing input: PBMCs. V is TRBV6-6 and J is TRBJ1-2; 10 bases are shared with TRBD1. CDR3 protein: CASSYLGDRGPYGYTF. The DNA of the CDR3 is TGTGCCAGCAGTTACTTAGGGGACAGGGGACCCTATGGCTACACCTTC.